The present TCR beta chain was sequenced within a study of blood T cells in healthy people across ages. Study-level findings and limits: The study found TCR beta diversity correlated strongly with naive T cell percentage.

The CDR3 loop spans 13 amino acids. The V end was cut by 3 bases, the J end by 2 bases, with 7 bases between. The authors ran a second PCR of 7 to 11 cycles using a sample-barcoded 5' primer and a J-beta primer mix. Every sample returned 2.5 million or more CDR3-containing paired-end reads. TCRdb reprocessed the 5' RACE reads via MiXCR and lists one record per CDR3 protein. The sample records approximately 690,000 distinct CDR3 sequences, 58% being singletons. Comments on this clonotype: Its antigen is unidentified.

This TCR came from a man between 60 and 75 years old in good health. Material: blood. The rearrangement uses TRBV12-3 or TRBV12-4 and TRBJ2-5, with no clear D. The CDR3 loop is CASSFSRQETQYF. CDR3 DNA: TGTGCCAGCAGTTTTTCCAGGCAAGAGACCCAGTACTTC.